These T cell receptor beta chains were read from a single sample in a study of radiotherapy plus CTLA-4 blockade in lung cancer. TCRdb keeps only in-frame clones here, not all; method: immunoSEQ multiplex PCR. Of around 78,000 clones listed, more than 60% are singletons. The material was peripheral blood, obtained from a patient treated with radiotherapy plus ipilimumab. Receptors originate from a human donor with non-small cell lung cancer who had a partial response to radiotherapy plus ipilimumab. Some clones in this sample may be carry-over from other donors' samples. Each CDR3 is given with its conserved first and last residue. The D gene is left open where the match is weak. Clone size is stated in some rows and not others, as once, few, many or a class when expanded.

V gene: TRBV28; D gene: TRBD1; clone size: -; J gene: TRBJ1-2; CDR3 protein: CASSLWTGEGYTF; CDR3 DNA: TGTGCCAGCAGTTTATGGACAGGGGAAGGTTACACCTTC
V gene: TRBV29-1; D gene: -; clone size: -; J gene: TRBJ2-1; CDR3 protein: CSPWGEVFNEQFF; CDR3 DNA: TGCAGCCCTTGGGGGGAGGTGTTTAATGAGCAGTTCTTC
V gene: TRBV2; D gene: TRBD2; clone size: -; J gene: TRBJ2-3; CDR3 protein: CASSRTSGRAADTQYF; CDR3 DNA: TGTGCCAGCAGTCGTACTAGCGGGAGGGCCGCAGATACGCAGTATTTT
V gene: TRBV7-9; D gene: -; clone size: -; J gene: TRBJ2-5; CDR3 protein: CASSLGRVETQYF; CDR3 DNA: TGTGCCAGCAGCTTAGGCAGGGTAGAGACCCAGTACTTC
V gene: TRBV28; D gene: -; clone size: -; J gene: TRBJ2-7; CDR3 protein: CASVQGPTYEQYF; CDR3 DNA: TGTGCCAGCGTACAGGGCCCCACCTACGAGCAGTACTTC
V gene: TRBV27; D gene: TRBD1; clone size: -; J gene: TRBJ2-1; CDR3 protein: CASRGQGYNEQFF; CDR3 DNA: TGTGCCAGCAGGGGACAGGGTTACAATGAGCAGTTCTTC
V gene: TRBV5-1; D gene: TRBD2; clone size: -; J gene: TRBJ2-7; CDR3 protein: CASSPGGPNYEQYF; CDR3 DNA: TGCGCCAGCAGCCCGGGGGGGCCTAACTACGAGCAGTACTTC
V gene: TRBV6-6; D gene: -; clone size: few; J gene: TRBJ1-4; CDR3 protein: CASAQANEKLFF; CDR3 DNA: TGTGCCAGCGCCCAGGCCAATGAAAAACTGTTTTTT
V gene: TRBV11-2; D gene: -; clone size: -; J gene: TRBJ2-7; CDR3 protein: CASSLVRSEQYF; CDR3 DNA: TGTGCCAGCAGCTTAGTCCGGTCCGAGCAGTACTTC
V gene: TRBV6-5; D gene: -; clone size: -; J gene: TRBJ2-4; CDR3 protein: CASSSTSSIQYF; CDR3 DNA: TGTGCCAGCAGTTCCACTAGCAGCATTCAGTACTTC
V gene: TRBV7-2; D gene: -; clone size: -; J gene: TRBJ1-2; CDR3 protein: CASSLAGARGYTF; CDR3 DNA: TGTGCCAGCAGCTTAGCTGGGGCGCGGGGCTACACCTTC
V gene: TRBV4-2; D gene: TRBD1; clone size: -; J gene: TRBJ1-4; CDR3 protein: CASLPNLQGEGEKLFF; CDR3 DNA: TGTGCCAGCCTTCCTAACCTACAGGGGGAGGGCGAAAAACTGTTTTTT
V gene: TRBV12-5; D gene: -; clone size: -; J gene: TRBJ2-1; CDR3 protein: CASGLGFRDEQFF; CDR3 DNA: TGTGCTAGTGGTTTGGGGTTTCGGGATGAGCAGTTCTTC
V gene: TRBV18; D gene: -; clone size: -; J gene: TRBJ2-5; CDR3 protein: CASSLQETQYF; CDR3 DNA: TGTGCCAGCTCCCTCCAAGAGACCCAGTACTTC
V gene: TRBV6-1; D gene: TRBD1; clone size: once; J gene: TRBJ1-5; CDR3 protein: CASSKDRGQPQHF; CDR3 DNA: TGTGCCAGCAGTAAGGACAGGGGTCAGCCCCAGCATTTT
V gene: TRBV6-6; D gene: TRBD2; clone size: few; J gene: TRBJ2-3; CDR3 protein: CATALLAGTDTQYF; CDR3 DNA: TGTGCCACCGCCTTACTAGCGGGCACAGATACGCAGTATTTT
V gene: TRBV7-2; D gene: -; clone size: -; J gene: TRBJ2-3; CDR3 protein: CASSLRGRADTQYF; CDR3 DNA: TGTGCCAGCAGCTTAAGAGGGCGAGCAGATACGCAGTATTTT
V gene: TRBV6-9; D gene: -; clone size: -; J gene: TRBJ1-5; CDR3 protein: CASSYSFRGGQPQHF; CDR3 DNA: TGTGCCAGCAGTTATTCGTTTAGGGGGGGTCAGCCCCAGCATTTT
V gene: TRBV6-5; D gene: -; clone size: once; J gene: TRBJ1-4; CDR3 protein: CASSPGQNHIEKLFF; CDR3 DNA: TGTGCCAGCAGCCCCGGACAGAACCATATTGAAAAACTGTTTTTT
V gene: TRBV6-1; D gene: TRBD2; clone size: -; J gene: TRBJ2-1; CDR3 protein: CASSLAGVAYNEQFF; CDR3 DNA: TGTGCCAGCAGTCTAGCGGGGGTAGCGTACAATGAGCAGTTCTTC
V gene: TRBV7-2; D gene: -; clone size: -; J gene: TRBJ1-5; CDR3 protein: CASSYSGVNQPQHF; CDR3 DNA: TGTGCCAGCAGCTATTCGGGGGTCAATCAGCCCCAGCATTTT
V gene: TRBV28; D gene: -; clone size: -; J gene: TRBJ1-2; CDR3 protein: CASKSGGYGYTF; CDR3 DNA: TGTGCCAGCAAATCCGGGGGCTATGGCTACACCTTC
V gene: TRBV15; D gene: TRBD1; clone size: -; J gene: TRBJ2-7; CDR3 protein: CATSRDRGREQYF; CDR3 DNA: TGTGCCACCAGCAGAGACAGGGGGCGAGAGCAGTACTTC
V gene: TRBV19; D gene: -; clone size: -; J gene: TRBJ1-2; CDR3 protein: CASSTDDRSHYGYTF; CDR3 DNA: TGTGCCAGTAGTACCGACGACAGGTCACACTATGGCTACACCTTC
V gene: TRBV28; D gene: -; clone size: -; J gene: TRBJ2-3; CDR3 protein: CASSFAGGRDTQYF; CDR3 DNA: TGTGCCAGCAGTTTTGCAGGGGGGCGAGATACGCAGTATTTT
V gene: TRBV10-1; D gene: TRBD2; clone size: -; J gene: TRBJ2-2; CDR3 protein: CASRASGDTGEPFF; CDR3 DNA: TGCGCCAGCAGAGCTAGCGGGGACACCGGGGAGCCGTTTTTT
V gene: TRBV28; D gene: TRBD2; clone size: -; J gene: TRBJ2-3; CDR3 protein: CASSFSSGRRGADTQYF; CDR3 DNA: TGTGCCAGCAGTTTTTCTAGCGGGAGGAGGGGCGCAGATACGCAGTATTTT
V gene: TRBV19; D gene: -; clone size: -; J gene: TRBJ2-3; CDR3 protein: CASSLYSGLSTDTQYF; CDR3 DNA: TGTGCCAGTAGCCTATACAGCGGGCTTAGCACAGATACGCAGTATTTT
V gene: TRBV28; D gene: -; clone size: -; J gene: TRBJ1-2; CDR3 protein: CASSLLGRGGYTF; CDR3 DNA: TGTGCCAGCAGTTTATTGGGGCGGGGCGGCTACACCTTC
V gene: TRBV10-1; D gene: TRBD2; clone size: -; J gene: TRBJ2-1; CDR3 protein: CASSESMTSGRAGTNPNEQFF; CDR3 DNA: TGCGCCAGCAGTGAGTCTATGACTAGCGGGAGGGCCGGGACCAACCCCAATGAGCAGTTCTTC
V gene: TRBV11-2; D gene: TRBD1; clone size: -; J gene: TRBJ2-7; CDR3 protein: CASSLGWTGTYEQYF; CDR3 DNA: TGTGCCAGCAGCTTAGGTTGGACAGGGACTTACGAGCAGTACTTC
V gene: TRBV28; D gene: TRBD2; clone size: -; J gene: TRBJ2-3; CDR3 protein: CASSPSGFTDTQYF; CDR3 DNA: TGTGCCAGCAGCCCTAGCGGCTTCACAGATACGCAGTATTTT
V gene: TRBV11-3; D gene: TRBD1; clone size: few; J gene: TRBJ1-2; CDR3 protein: CASSRRDRVYGYTF; CDR3 DNA: TGTGCCAGCAGCCGCCGGGACAGGGTCTATGGCTACACCTTC
V gene: TRBV28; D gene: -; clone size: once; J gene: TRBJ1-2; CDR3 protein: CASSQAPYGYTF; CDR3 DNA: TGTGCCAGCAGCCAAGCCCCCTATGGCTACACCTTC
V gene: TRBV9; D gene: -; clone size: -; J gene: TRBJ2-7; CDR3 protein: CASSVVGRRPSSSRGWEQYF; CDR3 DNA: TGTGCCAGCAGCGTAGTAGGACGGAGGCCGTCGTCTTCGCGAGGGTGGGAGCAGTACTTC
V gene: TRBV13; D gene: -; clone size: -; J gene: TRBJ2-2; CDR3 protein: CASSNRDIANTGELFF; CDR3 DNA: TGTGCCAGCAGCAACCGGGACATTGCGAACACCGGGGAGCTGTTTTTT
V gene: TRBV28; D gene: -; clone size: few; J gene: TRBJ1-2; CDR3 protein: CASSSHAGRGGKSYGYTF; CDR3 DNA: TGTGCCAGCAGTTCCCATGCCGGGAGGGGGGGTAAGAGCTATGGCTACACCTTC
V gene: TRBV5-8; D gene: -; clone size: -; J gene: TRBJ2-3; CDR3 protein: CASSRRGVTQYF; CDR3 DNA: TGTGCCAGCAGCCGAAGAGGTGTTACGCAGTATTTT
V gene: TRBV28; D gene: TRBD1; clone size: -; J gene: TRBJ1-3; CDR3 protein: CASSETGYSGNTIYF; CDR3 DNA: TGTGCCAGCAGCGAGACAGGGTACTCTGGAAACACCATATATTTT
V gene: TRBV5-4; D gene: TRBD2; clone size: -; J gene: TRBJ2-7; CDR3 protein: CASSLPGRAHEQYF; CDR3 DNA: TGTGCCAGCAGCTTGCCGGGGAGGGCCCACGAGCAGTACTTC
V gene: TRBV6-1; D gene: -; clone size: few; J gene: TRBJ1-2; CDR3 protein: CASSEARQPLPRGYTF; CDR3 DNA: TGTGCCAGCAGTGAAGCCAGGCAACCCCTTCCTCGGGGCTACACCTTC
V gene: TRBV7-9; D gene: -; clone size: -; J gene: TRBJ2-1; CDR3 protein: CASSPLAASDEQFF; CDR3 DNA: TGTGCCAGCAGTCCTTTAGCGGCCAGCGATGAGCAGTTCTTC
V gene: TRBV7-3; D gene: TRBD1; clone size: -; J gene: TRBJ1-5; CDR3 protein: CASRPNGTDSSNQPQHF; CDR3 DNA: TGTGCCAGCAGACCTAACGGGACAGACAGTAGCAATCAGCCCCAGCATTTT
V gene: TRBV4-2; D gene: -; clone size: -; J gene: TRBJ1-4; CDR3 protein: CASSQDPAGSEKLFF; CDR3 DNA: TGTGCCAGCAGCCAAGATCCAGCCGGGAGTGAAAAACTGTTTTTT
V gene: TRBV11-3; D gene: -; clone size: -; J gene: TRBJ2-3; CDR3 protein: CASSLEARGGTDTQYF; CDR3 DNA: TGTGCCAGCAGCTTAGAGGCGCGGGGTGGCACAGATACGCAGTATTTT
V gene: TRBV5-5; D gene: TRBD2; clone size: -; J gene: TRBJ2-2; CDR3 protein: CASSPRLAGRELFF; CDR3 DNA: TGTGCCAGCAGTCCTCGACTAGCGGGTCGGGAGCTGTTTTTT
V gene: TRBV6-1; D gene: -; clone size: -; J gene: TRBJ2-1; CDR3 protein: CASSESREAQFF; CDR3 DNA: TGTGCCAGCAGTGAAAGCAGGGAGGCGCAGTTCTTC
V gene: TRBV11-3; D gene: TRBD1; clone size: -; J gene: TRBJ1-3; CDR3 protein: CASSLGLWDSSSGNTIYF; CDR3 DNA: TGTGCCAGCAGCTTAGGCTTGTGGGACAGCTCCTCTGGAAACACCATATATTTT